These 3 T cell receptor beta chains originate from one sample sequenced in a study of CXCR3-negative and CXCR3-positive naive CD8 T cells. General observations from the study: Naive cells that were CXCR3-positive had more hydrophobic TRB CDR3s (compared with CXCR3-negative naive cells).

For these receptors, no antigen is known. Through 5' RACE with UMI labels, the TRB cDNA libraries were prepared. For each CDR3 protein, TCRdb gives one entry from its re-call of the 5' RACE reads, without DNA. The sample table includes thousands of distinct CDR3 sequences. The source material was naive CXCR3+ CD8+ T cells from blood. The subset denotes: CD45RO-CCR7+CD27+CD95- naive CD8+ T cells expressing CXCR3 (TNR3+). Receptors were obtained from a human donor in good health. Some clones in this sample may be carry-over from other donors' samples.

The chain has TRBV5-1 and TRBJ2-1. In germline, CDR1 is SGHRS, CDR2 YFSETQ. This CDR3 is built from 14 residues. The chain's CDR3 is CPSSLAASTNEQFF.

CDR3 sequence: CASSARGQGTEAFF. J is TRBJ1-1 and V is TRBV25-1; the D gene TCRdb calls, TRBD1, cannot be checked with no DNA. The CDR3 sequence is 14 residues long. The germline V gene encodes CDR1 MGHDK and CDR2 SYGVNS.

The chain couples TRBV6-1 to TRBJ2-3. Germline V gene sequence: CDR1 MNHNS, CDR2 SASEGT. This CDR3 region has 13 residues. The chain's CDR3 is CASSGDFADTQYF.